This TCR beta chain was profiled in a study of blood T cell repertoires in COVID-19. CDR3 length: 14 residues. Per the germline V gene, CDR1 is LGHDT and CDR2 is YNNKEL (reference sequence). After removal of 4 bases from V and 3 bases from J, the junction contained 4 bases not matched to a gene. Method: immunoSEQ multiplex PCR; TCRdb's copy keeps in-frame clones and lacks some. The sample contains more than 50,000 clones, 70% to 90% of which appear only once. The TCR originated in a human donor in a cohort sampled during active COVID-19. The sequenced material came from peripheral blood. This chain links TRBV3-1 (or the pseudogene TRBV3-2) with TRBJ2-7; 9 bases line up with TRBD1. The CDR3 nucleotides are TGTGCCAGCAGCCCCGGGACAGGGTTCTACGAGCAGTACTTC. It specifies CASSPGTGFYEQYF.